Below, 13 T cell receptor beta chains from the same sample are listed, as sequenced in a study of blood T cell repertoires in COVID-19. Assay: immunoSEQ multiplex PCR; the TCRdb copy retains only in-frame clones and omits some. Of about 160,000 clones detected, about 80% appear once; the ten largest clones hold approximately 12%. The sequencing sample was made of peripheral blood. The receptors here all came from a man between 65 and 85 years old who had recovered from COVID-19.

Of note for this clone: The same CDR3 arises from other DNA sequences in this sample as well. The V and J genes are TRBV19 and TRBJ1-5, with 12 bases fitting TRBD1. Germline V gene sequence: CDR1 LNHDA, CDR2 SQIVND (reference sequence). This CDR3 has 14 amino acids. The ends lost 7 bases at V and 6 bases at J; junction bases unmatched: 4. The DNA for the CDR3 is TGTGCCAGTACCGGGACAGGGGGCGGTCAGCCCCAGCATTTT. Amino acids: CASTGTGGGQPQHF.

This sequence joins TRBV7-8 and TRBJ2-2; D may be TRBD2 (6 bases). Germline CDR1 and CDR2: SGHVS and FQNEAQ. Trimming left V 6 bases short and J 8 bases short, with 22 bases between. The CDR3 runs to 16 residues. The CDR3, as DNA: TGTGCCAGCAGTCTGACTAGAAACCGCGCTGAGGGGGAGCTGTTTTTT. Translation gives CASSLTRNRAEGELFF.

The chain recombines TRBV19 with TRBJ2-1, with 9 bases fitting TRBD2. This CDR3 is built from 14 residues. V was clipped by 5 bases and J by 12 bases; unmatched bases: 11. Germline V CDR1 and CDR2: LNHDA, SQIVND (reference sequence). CDR3 nucleotides: TGTGCCAGTAGTGGCGCGGGAGGGCCCCCAAGGCAGTTCTTC. Protein sequence: CASSGAGGPPRQFF. The variable domain in full, with the rest retrieved from reference TRBV19 and TRBJ2-1, is DGGITQSPKYLFRKEGQNVTLSCEQNLNHDAMYWYRQDPGQGLRLIYYSQIVNDFQKGDIAEGYSVSREKKESFPLTVTSAQKNPTAFYLCASSGAGGPPRQFFGPGTRLTVL.

The chain is built from TRBV19 and TRBJ1-2; TRBD1 aligns across 9 bases. Losses at the gene ends were 3 bases for V and 4 bases for J; bases not matched to a gene: 9. CDR3 length equals 16 residues. Per germline, CDR1 LNHDA and CDR2 SQIVND (reference sequence). The CDR3 bases are TGTGCCAGTAGTATCCAGAGGGGGACAGGGAGCTATGGCTACACCTTC. This codes for CASSIQRGTGSYGYTF.

As DNA, the CDR3 is TGTGCCAGCAGCGTAGGGGGGGGCCCCTGGCCCGGGGAGCTGTTTTTT. It is translated as CASSVGGGPWPGELFF. The rearrangement uses TRBV9 and TRBJ2-2; a possible D gene is TRBD2 (7 bases). Germline V gene sequence: CDR1 SGDLS, CDR2 YYNGEE. CDR3 length: 16 residues. Trimming pared 0 bases from V and 6 bases from J, leaving 15 bases between. The full variable domain, with the rest looked up from reference TRBV9 and TRBJ2-2, is DSGVTQTPKHLITATGQRVTLRCSPRSGDLSVYWYQQSLDQGLQFLIQYYNGEERAKGNILERFSAQQFPDLHSELNLSSLELGDSALYFCASSVGGGPWPGELFFGEGSRLTVL.

V gene TRBV27 combines with J gene TRBJ2-3, with 9 bases matching TRBD2. This CDR3 is 18 amino acids long. Trimming removed 5 bases from V and 5 bases from J; junction bases left unmatched: 17. CDR1 and CDR2 from the germline V gene are MNHEY and SMNVEV (reference sequence). The CDR3 protein is CASSPTAESSGAQDTQYF. The CDR3 bases are TGTGCCAGCAGTCCGACAGCAGAATCTAGCGGGGCGCAAGATACGCAGTATTTT.

This clone was counted many times. The chain recombines TRBV5-8 with TRBJ2-5, with 11 bases that match TRBD2. V lost 4 bases, J lost 6 bases, and 8 bases stayed unmatched. CDR3 length equals 15 residues. Germline loops: CDR1 SGHTS, CDR2 YDEGEE. The CDR3 spells CASSPTGTSGKTQYF. The DNA for the CDR3 is TGTGCCAGCAGCCCTACCGGGACTAGCGGAAAGACCCAGTACTTC.

J is TRBJ1-5 and V is TRBV28; 7 nucleotides agree with TRBD1. Losses at the gene ends were 6 bases for V and 6 bases for J; bases not matched to a gene: 5. This CDR3 spans 13 amino acids. Germline assignment: CDR1 MDHEN and CDR2 SYDVKM. The CDR3 bases are TGTGCCAGCAGGACAGGGCGCACTCAGCCCCAGCATTTT. Translated: CASRTGRTQPQHF.

There are a few counts of this clone. This rearrangement joins TRBV28 to TRBJ2-7; TRBD2 agrees at 12 bases. The V segment lost 11 bases and the J segment 2 bases; nucleotides outside the gene matches: 7. Germline V lookup: CDR1 MDHEN, CDR2 SYDVKM. There are 14 residues in the CDR3. For the CDR3, the DNA is TGTGCCGCCAGACTAGCGGGAGATACCTACGAGCAGTACTTC. Translation gives CAARLAGDTYEQYF.

The V call is TRBV7-2, the J call TRBJ2-3, with D possibly being TRBD2 (6 bases). V was cut by 4 bases and J by 5 bases, with 13 bases left in between. From germline, CDR1 is SGHTA and CDR2 FQGNSA. CDR3 length: 14 amino acids. CDR3 sequence: CASSSGVVRDTQYF. Written as DNA, the CDR3 is TGTGCCAGCAGCTCGGGGGTAGTGCGAGATACGCAGTATTTT.

V usage is TRBV4-3 and J usage is TRBJ2-2; 8 nucleotides align to TRBD2. The CDR3 sequence is 17 residues long. In germline, CDR1 is LGHNA, CDR2 YSLEER. Losses at the gene ends were 1 base for V and 0 bases for J; bases not matched to a gene: 4. Written as DNA, the CDR3 is TGCGCCAGCAGCCAAGGTATAGCGGGACCGAACACCGGGGAGCTGTTTTTT. Protein sequence: CASSQGIAGPNTGELFF.

The V gene is TRBV18, the J gene TRBJ1-3; the match to TRBD1 covers 10 bases. After removal of 2 bases from V and 4 bases from J, the junction contained 5 bases not matched to a gene. The CDR3 spans 16 residues. From germline, CDR1 is KGHSH and CDR2 LQKENI. CDR3 sequence reads: CASSPAGQGMGNTIYF. The CDR3 region has the DNA TGTGCCAGCTCACCAGCGGGACAGGGGATGGGAAACACCATATATTTT.

The genes are TRBV11-2 and TRBJ2-3, with unresolved D. Germline assignment: CDR1 SGHAT and CDR2 FQNNGV. Trimming pared 0 bases from V and 5 bases from J, leaving 6 bases between. The CDR3 spans 13 residues. CDR3 DNA sequence: TGTGCCAGCAGCTTAGACTATGAAGATACGCAGTATTTT. Translated: CASSLDYEDTQYF. The whole variable domain, filled in from reference TRBV11-2 and TRBJ2-3, reads EAGVAQSPRYKIIEKRQSVAFWCNPISGHATLYWYQQILGQGPKLLIQFQNNGVVDDSQLPKDRFSAERLKGVDSTLKIQPAKLEDSAVYLCASSLDYEDTQYFGPGTRLTVL.